Listed below are T cell receptor beta chains from one sample, sequenced in a study of blood T cell repertoires in COVID-19. Repertoires were generated with immunoSEQ multiplex PCR, while TCRdb's copy carries only in-frame clones and drops some. The repertoire holds fewer than 250,000 clones, with more than 75% as singletons. The material sequenced was peripheral blood. The receptors originated from a man between 45 and 60 years old with COVID-19, enrolled during active disease. Both conserved end residues are part of each CDR3. Each record gives: J gene, clone size, D gene, V gene, CDR3 protein, CDR3 DNA. D genes are given only for firm matches. Expanded clones are given a class, and other clones once, few, many or no size at all.

TRBJ2-1	NA	TRBD2	TRBV9	CASSEGLAGYNEQFF	TGTGCCAGCAGCGAGGGACTAGCGGGCTACAATGAGCAGTTCTTC
TRBJ2-7	NA	TRBD1	TRBV6-5	CASSYAFGTGDYEQYF	TGTGCCAGCAGTTACGCCTTCGGGACAGGGGACTACGAGCAGTACTTC
TRBJ2-7	NA	NA	TRBV14	CASSQGRGVQYF	TGTGCCAGCAGCCAAGGGAGAGGTGTACAGTACTTC
TRBJ2-1	NA	NA	TRBV7-6	CASSLVLGGKVLNEQFF	TGTGCCAGCAGCTTAGTTCTCGGGGGTAAGGTCCTCAATGAGCAGTTCTTC
TRBJ1-1	few	TRBD1	TRBV24-1	CATSDPDRGRTEAFF	TGTGCCACCAGTGACCCGGACAGGGGGCGGACTGAAGCTTTCTTT
TRBJ2-3	once	TRBD1	TRBV7-9	CASSPGQTTDTQYF	TGTGCCAGCAGCCCGGGACAGACCACAGATACGCAGTATTTT
TRBJ1-3	few	NA	TRBV19	CASSPGAGSGNTIYF	TGTGCCAGTAGTCCCGGTGCCGGGTCTGGAAACACCATATATTTT
TRBJ1-5	NA	NA	TRBV6-2/TRBV6-3	CASSYSTGFSNQPQHF	TGTGCCAGCAGTTACTCGACGGGGTTCAGCAATCAGCCCCAGCATTTT
TRBJ1-2	NA	NA	TRBV5-4	CASSLQGNYGYTF	TGTGCCAGCAGCTTGCAGGGAAACTATGGCTACACCTTC
TRBJ1-1	NA	NA	TRBV5-6	CASSFKNTEAFF	TGTGCCAGCAGCTTTAAGAACACTGAAGCTTTCTTT
TRBJ2-3	NA	TRBD2	TRBV15	CATSEATRTSGRSGDTQYF	TGTGCCACCAGCGAAGCCACACGGACTAGCGGGAGATCCGGAGATACGCAGTATTTT
TRBJ2-7	few	NA	TRBV6-5	CASSFNGGVEGQYF	TGTGCCAGCAGTTTCAACGGCGGAGTAGAGGGGCAGTACTTC
TRBJ2-2	once	NA	TRBV5-6	CASRRGQNTGELFF	TGTGCCAGCAGACGGGGACAAAACACCGGGGAGCTGTTTTTT
TRBJ2-7	NA	TRBD2	TRBV5-3	CARIGRGSYEQYF	TGTGCCAGAATAGGGCGGGGGTCCTACGAGCAGTACTTC
TRBJ1-1	NA	NA	TRBV7-8	CASSPGHHEAFF	TGTGCCAGCAGCCCAGGACACCATGAAGCTTTCTTT
TRBJ2-7	NA	NA	TRBV7-2	CASSLDPRAVGEQYF	TGTGCCAGCAGCTTAGACCCCAGGGCTGTGGGCGAGCAGTACTTC
TRBJ1-6	NA	NA	TRBV5-4	CASSLDSLNSPLHF	TGTGCCAGCAGCTTGGACAGCTTGAATTCACCCCTCCACTTT
TRBJ2-1	NA	NA	TRBV18	CASSPGLGERTYNEQFF	TGTGCCAGCTCACCAGGATTAGGAGAGCGGACCTACAATGAGCAGTTCTTC
TRBJ2-2	NA	TRBD1	TRBV6-5	CASSTGGGTGELFF	TGTGCCAGCAGTACAGGGGGTGGGACCGGGGAGCTGTTTTTT
TRBJ2-7	NA	NA	TRBV12-3/TRBV12-4	CASSFGVSYEQYF	TGTGCCAGCAGTTTCGGGGTTTCCTACGAGCAGTACTTC
TRBJ2-7	NA	TRBD1	TRBV18	CASSPPHGTGGEQYF	TGTGCCAGCTCACCTCCTCACGGGACAGGGGGCGAGCAGTACTTC
TRBJ2-3	NA	TRBD2	TRBV18	CASSPRSRGAFTDTQYF	TGTGCCAGCTCACCACGATCGCGGGGGGCTTTTACAGATACGCAGTATTTT
TRBJ2-1	NA	NA	TRBV3-1/TRBV3-2	CASSQDESGYYEQFF	TGTGCCAGCAGCCAAGATGAAAGCGGGTACTATGAGCAGTTCTTC
TRBJ2-7	NA	NA	TRBV15	CATSGQNSYEQYF	TGTGCCACCAGCGGTCAGAATTCCTACGAGCAGTACTTC
TRBJ1-3	once	NA	TRBV10-3	CAISAPQGAGNTIYF	TGTGCCATCAGTGCCCCACAGGGAGCTGGAAACACCATATATTTT
TRBJ1-3	NA	TRBD1	TRBV4-3	CASSQGTGSGNTIYF	TGCGCCAGCAGCCAAGGGACAGGGTCTGGAAACACCATATATTTT
TRBJ2-5	NA	TRBD1	TRBV14	CASSQDRGRGETQYF	TGTGCCAGCAGCCAAGACAGGGGGCGAGGTGAGACCCAGTACTTC
TRBJ2-1	NA	TRBD2	TRBV14	CASSPPRDYYNEQFF	TGTGCCAGCAGCCCCCCCCGGGACTACTACAATGAGCAGTTCTTC
TRBJ1-6	NA	TRBD1	TRBV28	CASSFRGQDNSPLHF	TGTGCCAGCAGTTTTAGGGGACAGGATAATTCACCCCTCCACTTT
TRBJ2-3	NA	NA	TRBV11-3	CASSLMTGRPDTQYF	TGTGCCAGCAGCTTGATGACAGGGAGGCCAGATACGCAGTATTTT
TRBJ1-5	once	NA	TRBV6-5	CASRHRASNQPQHF	TGTGCCAGCCGGCACAGGGCTAGCAATCAGCCCCAGCATTTT
TRBJ1-2	NA	TRBD1	TRBV6-5	CASSYSFTGGDGYTF	TGTGCCAGCAGTTACTCGTTCACAGGGGGCGATGGCTACACCTTC
TRBJ2-1	NA	NA	TRBV29-1	CSVDKSSYNEQFF	TGCAGCGTTGACAAGAGCTCCTACAATGAGCAGTTCTTC
TRBJ2-1	once	TRBD2	TRBV7-9	CASSSRGLAGVNEQFF	TGTGCCAGCAGCTCGCGGGGACTAGCGGGAGTCAATGAGCAGTTCTTC
TRBJ2-5	NA	NA	TRBV18	CASSPPGQRETQYF	TGTGCCAGCTCACCCCCGGGACAAAGGGAGACCCAGTACTTC
TRBJ2-3	NA	TRBD2	TRBV7-2	CASSLEGTSPGGTDTQYF	TGTGCCAGCAGCTTAGAAGGGACTAGCCCAGGGGGCACAGATACGCAGTATTTT
TRBJ2-2	NA	NA	TRBV7-8	CASSPQPGITGELFF	TGTGCCAGCAGCCCGCAACCGGGAATCACCGGGGAGCTGTTTTTT
TRBJ2-4	NA	TRBD2	TRBV5-8	CASSSGTSGAIQYF	TGTGCCAGCAGCTCGGGGACTAGCGGGGCCATTCAGTACTTC
TRBJ1-1	once	TRBD1	TRBV3-1/TRBV3-2	CASSQGQGAYTEAFF	TGTGCCAGCAGCCAAGGACAGGGGGCCTACACTGAAGCTTTCTTT
TRBJ1-2	NA	NA	TRBV7-9	CASSSTGRGYTF	TGTGCCAGCAGCTCGACGGGTAGAGGCTACACCTTC
TRBJ2-7	NA	NA	TRBV3-1/TRBV3-2	CASSQDRGSYEQYF	TGTGCCAGCAGCCAAGATCGGGGGTCGTACGAGCAGTACTTC
TRBJ2-1	NA	NA	TRBV12-3/TRBV12-4	CASKGGNNEQFF	TGTGCCAGCAAAGGAGGGAACAATGAGCAGTTCTTC
TRBJ2-3	NA	TRBD2	TRBV27	CASTYLFAGGTDTQYF	TGTGCCAGCACCTACTTGTTCGCGGGGGGGACAGATACGCAGTATTTT
TRBJ1-5	NA	TRBD1	TRBV6-5	CASSGTGGQPQHF	TGTGCCAGCAGCGGGACAGGGGGTCAGCCCCAGCATTTT
TRBJ2-7	once	NA	TRBV6-1	CASSEAMTLGYEQYF	TGTGCCAGCAGTGAAGCCATGACTTTGGGCTACGAGCAGTACTTC
TRBJ2-2	NA	NA	TRBV27	CASSSHHAQATGELFF	TGTGCCAGCAGTTCCCATCACGCGCAGGCCACCGGGGAGCTGTTTTTT
TRBJ2-6	once	NA	TRBV5-1	CASSSGTRSNVLTF	TGCGCCAGCAGCTCAGGGACAAGGTCCAACGTCCTGACTTTC